This TCR beta chain was found in a study of Graves' ophthalmopathy and Graves' hyperthyroidism. In donors with ophthalmopathy, activity was moderate-to-severe, with CAS ≥3, NOSPECS ≥4 and duration under 3 months. Study results and limitations: Ophthalmopathy was separated from stable hyperthyroidism by a 13-signature model with roughly 91% sensitivity and around 81% specificity. Clonotypes were expanded in thyroid at above 0.001 frequency, and most also appeared in blood.

V was trimmed by 6 bases and J by 5 bases, leaving 8 bases between them. Per the germline V gene, CDR1 is LNHDA and CDR2 is SQIVND (reference sequence). CDR3 length: 11 amino acids. This clonotype was observed at least ten times. Its antigen is unidentified. Amplification from RNA transcripts yielded the TCR beta CDR3 regions. First-round RT-PCR employed HTBI primers, with a second-round multiplex PCR after it. TCRdb redid the calling of the multiplex PCR reads with MiXCR, one entry per CDR3 protein. The repertoire holds roughly 500,000 distinct CDR3 sequences, approximately 15% seen once, with about 10% in the top ten.

The chain has TRBV19 and TRBJ2-7, with D perhaps assigned TRBD1 or TRBD2 (5 bases each). The source material was blood. The TCR originated in a woman younger than 45 with Graves' ophthalmopathy. DNA of the CDR3: TGTGCCAGTAGGAGAGGGGACGAGCAGTACTTC. This gives the protein CASRRGDEQYF.